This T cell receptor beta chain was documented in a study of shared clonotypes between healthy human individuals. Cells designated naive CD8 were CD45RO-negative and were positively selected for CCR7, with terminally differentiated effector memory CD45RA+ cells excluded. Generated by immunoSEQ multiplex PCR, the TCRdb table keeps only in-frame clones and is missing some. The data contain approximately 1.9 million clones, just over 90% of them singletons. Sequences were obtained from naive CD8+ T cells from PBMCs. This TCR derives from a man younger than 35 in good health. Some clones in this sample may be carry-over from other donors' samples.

CDR3 DNA sequence: TGTGCCAGCAGCGGACCGGGCTTTAACACCGGGGAGCTGTTTTTT. Its translation: CASSGPGFNTGELFF. This rearrangement joins TRBV11-3 to TRBJ2-2; D uncertain. Germline lookup yields CDR1 SGHNT and CDR2 YENEEA. The CDR3 runs to 15 residues. Trimming removed 5 bases at V and 2 bases at J, with 12 bases between.